A selection of T cell receptor beta chains follows, all from one sample in a study of blood T cells in healthy people across ages. TCRdb reprocessed the 5' RACE reads with MiXCR, giving one entry per CDR3 protein. The table records around 1,500,000 distinct CDR3 sequences, approximately 38% of them present only once. The specimen sequenced was blood. These receptors all come from a woman younger than 35 in good health. Both conserved end residues are trimmed from each CDR3. The D gene is left open where the match is weak. Not all rows give a size; the values are once, few, many and, for expanded clones, a class.

clone_size,j_call,d_call,v_call,cdr3_aa
-,TRBJ1-5,TRBD1,TRBV20-1,SARLKGAKNQPQH
-,TRBJ2-3,TRBD2,TRBV6-5,ASSYSLAGGLGPQY
few,TRBJ2-3,-,TRBV3-1,ASSQRGASDTQY
few,TRBJ2-7,-,TRBV27,ASSLSTPAYEQY
-,TRBJ2-2,TRBD1,TRBV6-1,ASSGTGFGELF
few,TRBJ1-1,TRBD1,TRBV7-2,ASSLGTGVAEAF
-,TRBJ2-4,-,TRBV11-2,ASSLGTDQLAKNIQY
-,TRBJ2-2,TRBD2,TRBV10-3,VISQAGGGNTGELF
many,TRBJ1-2,-,TRBV20-1,SAKERLIKYGYT
-,-,-,TRBV9,ASSEGGGEQY
-,TRBJ1-1,-,TRBV6-1,ASSERYRAGSTEAF
few,TRBJ2-7,-,TRBV9,ASSVPEDRWGLDEQY
once,TRBJ2-7,-,TRBV7-2,ASSLLIYNEQY
-,TRBJ1-2,-,TRBV5-1,ASSPQGWNYGYT
-,TRBJ2-7,TRBD1,TRBV28,ASRYGQGVTYEQY
-,TRBJ1-6,-,TRBV12-3/TRBV12-4,ASSAPGRNSPLH
few,TRBJ1-5,TRBD1,TRBV13,ASSSAGGNQPQH
-,TRBJ2-3,-,TRBV30,AWSAGRGTDTQY
few,TRBJ1-4,-,TRBV2,ASNTGHGEKLF
-,TRBJ2-4,TRBD2,TRBV4-1,ASGGVGNIQY
-,TRBJ2-3,-,TRBV20-1,SALAVGTDTQY
-,TRBJ2-5,-,TRBV11-2,ASSLDATHPGPRETQY
-,TRBJ1-1,-,TRBV4-1,ASSQVGLATEAF
-,TRBJ2-3,-,TRBV10-2,ASSFVGGTGDTQY
few,TRBJ1-5,-,TRBV12-5,ASARGQPQH
-,TRBJ2-7,-,TRBV4-1,ASSQDPIRSYEQY
few,TRBJ2-5,TRBD2,TRBV5-1,ASSPLAGGPNEQY
few,TRBJ2-1,-,TRBV4-1,ASSQDKPEQF
-,TRBJ1-2,TRBD1,TRBV6-1,ASSERGEGANGYT
-,TRBJ2-2,TRBD1,TRBV5-5,ASSLAPGQGVGELF
few,TRBJ1-1,-,TRBV4-1,ASSHFGEEAF